These T cell receptor beta chains were read from a single sample in a study of T cell responses to AZD1222 COVID-19 vaccine. Sequenced by immunoSEQ multiplex PCR; TCRdb stores in-frame clones only, minus some. This table has 150,000 to 200,000 clones, over 80% appearing once. The sample consisted of peripheral blood, taken on day 0 of AZD1222 vaccination. These receptors were collected from an adult in good health. CDR3s include the opening cysteine and the closing phenylalanine or tryptophan. The order of the fields is CDR3 DNA, CDR3 protein, V gene, J gene, D gene, clone size. A D gene is named only where the DNA matches it firmly. Clone sizes are given selectively: once, few, many, or a class where the clone is expanded.

cdr3_nt: TGTGCCACCGGACAGGGGGGATGGGGGCCCCAGCATTTT
cdr3_aa: CATGQGGWGPQHF
v_call: TRBV28
j_call: TRBJ1-5
d_call: TRBD1
clone_size: NA

cdr3_nt: TGCGCCAGCAGCGCCCCCACTAGCGGGAGTAGGTATACGCAGTATTTT
cdr3_aa: CASSAPTSGSRYTQYF
v_call: TRBV4-1
j_call: TRBJ2-3
d_call: TRBD2
clone_size: NA

cdr3_nt: TGTGCCAGTAGTATAAGGAGGGCCTCAACTAATGAAAAACTGTTTTTT
cdr3_aa: CASSIRRASTNEKLFF
v_call: TRBV19
j_call: TRBJ1-4
d_call: NA
clone_size: NA

cdr3_nt: TGTGCCAGTCGACAGGGGGCGGGTTCACCCCTCCACTTT
cdr3_aa: CASRQGAGSPLHF
v_call: TRBV19
j_call: TRBJ1-6
d_call: TRBD1
clone_size: NA

cdr3_nt: TGCAGCGTTGAAGGGGACCCCAAGGTCCTCCTCTACAATGAGCAGTTCTTC
cdr3_aa: CSVEGDPKVLLYNEQFF
v_call: TRBV29-1
j_call: TRBJ2-1
d_call: NA
clone_size: NA

cdr3_nt: TGCAGCGTTTACACTGACAGGGGGCAGACTGAAGCTTTCTTT
cdr3_aa: CSVYTDRGQTEAFF
v_call: TRBV29-1
j_call: TRBJ1-1
d_call: TRBD1
clone_size: NA

cdr3_nt: TGTGCCAGCAGGGAAGTCAGTAATTCACCCCTCCACTTT
cdr3_aa: CASREVSNSPLHF
v_call: TRBV12-3/TRBV12-4
j_call: TRBJ1-6
d_call: NA
clone_size: NA

cdr3_nt: TGTGCCCCTTATCCAGGGCCTCAGGGTGGTCAGCCCCAGCATTTT
cdr3_aa: CAPYPGPQGGQPQHF
v_call: TRBV19
j_call: TRBJ1-5
d_call: NA
clone_size: NA

cdr3_nt: TGCGCCAGCAGCCGGGGGACTAGCGGGAGAGTCCATGAGCAGTTCTTC
cdr3_aa: CASSRGTSGRVHEQFF
v_call: TRBV5-1
j_call: TRBJ2-1
d_call: TRBD2
clone_size: NA

cdr3_nt: TGTGCCAGCAGCTCCCACAGTGGGAGGGGTGAGCAGTTCTTC
cdr3_aa: CASSSHSGRGEQFF
v_call: TRBV7-7
j_call: TRBJ2-1
d_call: TRBD2
clone_size: NA

cdr3_nt: TGTGCCAGCTCACCGTTCGACGAACCTAACTATGGCTACACCTTC
cdr3_aa: CASSPFDEPNYGYTF
v_call: TRBV18
j_call: TRBJ1-2
d_call: NA
clone_size: NA

cdr3_nt: TGTGCCAGCAGCCCAGGTTCGGCCCTAACTAATGAAAAACTGTTTTTT
cdr3_aa: CASSPGSALTNEKLFF
v_call: TRBV7-6
j_call: TRBJ1-4
d_call: NA
clone_size: NA

cdr3_nt: TGTGCCAGCTCATCGAGATCGGGGGCCCTGGACGAGCAGTACTTC
cdr3_aa: CASSSRSGALDEQYF
v_call: TRBV18
j_call: TRBJ2-7
d_call: NA
clone_size: NA

cdr3_nt: TGCGCCAGCGCTAGCACAGATACGCAGTATTTT
cdr3_aa: CASASTDTQYF
v_call: TRBV5-1
j_call: TRBJ2-3
d_call: NA
clone_size: NA

cdr3_nt: TGCGCCAGCAGCCAAGATACGAGGACAGGAGCTTTCTTT
cdr3_aa: CASSQDTRTGAFF
v_call: TRBV4-3
j_call: TRBJ1-1
d_call: TRBD1
clone_size: NA

cdr3_nt: TGTGCCAGCAGATTAGGAAATCAGCCCCAGCATTTT
cdr3_aa: CASRLGNQPQHF
v_call: TRBV27
j_call: TRBJ1-5
d_call: NA
clone_size: NA

cdr3_nt: TGTGCCAGTAGTGCGACAGGGGGCGCCGGGGAGCTGTTTTTT
cdr3_aa: CASSATGGAGELFF
v_call: TRBV19
j_call: TRBJ2-2
d_call: TRBD1
clone_size: NA

cdr3_nt: TGTGCCAGCAGCAAAGTATGGCCGGTTCCGAACACTGAAGCTTTCTTT
cdr3_aa: CASSKVWPVPNTEAFF
v_call: TRBV21-1
j_call: TRBJ1-1
d_call: NA
clone_size: NA

cdr3_nt: TGTGCCAGCAGTGAAGATGGATTTGGGGGCTACACCTTC
cdr3_aa: CASSEDGFGGYTF
v_call: TRBV6-1
j_call: TRBJ1-2
d_call: NA
clone_size: few

cdr3_nt: TGTGCCAGCAGTTTACGGGCAGCTGAAGCTTTCTTT
cdr3_aa: CASSLRAAEAFF
v_call: TRBV28
j_call: TRBJ1-1
d_call: NA
clone_size: NA

cdr3_nt: TGTGCCAGCAGCCAAGATGGGAGGGGGGCTGGAAACACCATATATTTT
cdr3_aa: CASSQDGRGAGNTIYF
v_call: TRBV4-2
j_call: TRBJ1-3
d_call: NA
clone_size: NA

cdr3_nt: TGTGCCAGCAGCTGGGGGACAGCCTATGGCTACACCTTC
cdr3_aa: CASSWGTAYGYTF
v_call: TRBV5-4
j_call: TRBJ1-2
d_call: TRBD1
clone_size: once

cdr3_nt: TGTGCCAGCAGCGTAAGGACCCACGGCAATCAGCCCCAGCATTTT
cdr3_aa: CASSVRTHGNQPQHF
v_call: TRBV9
j_call: TRBJ1-5
d_call: NA
clone_size: NA

cdr3_nt: TGTGCCAGCAGCCAAGTCAGGGGCTATGGCTACACCTTC
cdr3_aa: CASSQVRGYGYTF
v_call: TRBV3-1/TRBV3-2
j_call: TRBJ1-2
d_call: NA
clone_size: NA

cdr3_nt: TGTGCCAGCAGACTCAGTGTGAACACTGAAGCTTTCTTT
cdr3_aa: CASRLSVNTEAFF
v_call: TRBV12-3/TRBV12-4
j_call: TRBJ1-1
d_call: NA
clone_size: NA

cdr3_nt: TGTGCCAGTTCCGGGACTGAGGCGGGCTCTGGAAACACCATATATTTT
cdr3_aa: CASSGTEAGSGNTIYF
v_call: TRBV19
j_call: TRBJ1-3
d_call: NA
clone_size: NA

cdr3_nt: TGTGCCACCAGCAAGGGACAGGGAAAGGAAAAACTGTTTTTT
cdr3_aa: CATSKGQGKEKLFF
v_call: TRBV15
j_call: TRBJ1-4
d_call: TRBD1
clone_size: NA

cdr3_nt: TGTGCCAGCAATCCTCCCGGTGAACGGCCCGGGGAGCTGTTTTTT
cdr3_aa: CASNPPGERPGELFF
v_call: TRBV28
j_call: TRBJ2-2
d_call: NA
clone_size: NA

cdr3_nt: TGTGCCAGCAGGACCGGGACTAGCGGGAGTTCCGAGCAGTTCTTC
cdr3_aa: CASRTGTSGSSEQFF
v_call: TRBV6-5
j_call: TRBJ2-1
d_call: TRBD2
clone_size: NA

cdr3_nt: TGTGCCAGCAGCTCTCTTTGGGACAGGGACCCCAAGCAGTTCTTC
cdr3_aa: CASSSLWDRDPKQFF
v_call: TRBV7-9
j_call: TRBJ2-1
d_call: TRBD1
clone_size: NA

cdr3_nt: TGTGCCAGCAGTGAACCGGGCCAGGGGGAGACCCAGTACTTC
cdr3_aa: CASSEPGQGETQYF
v_call: TRBV6-1
j_call: TRBJ2-5
d_call: NA
clone_size: NA

cdr3_nt: TGTGCCACCAGTGATTTAAAGACAGGGAGGACCGGGGAGCTGTTTTTT
cdr3_aa: CATSDLKTGRTGELFF
v_call: TRBV24-1
j_call: TRBJ2-2
d_call: NA
clone_size: NA

cdr3_nt: TGTGCCAGCAGTTTTTCAGGGGGCACTGAAGCTTTCTTT
cdr3_aa: CASSFSGGTEAFF
v_call: TRBV27
j_call: TRBJ1-1
d_call: TRBD1
clone_size: NA

cdr3_nt: TGTGCCAGCAGTGCGGGTCTTTTCACCGGGGAGCTGTTTTTT
cdr3_aa: CASSAGLFTGELFF
v_call: TRBV6-4
j_call: TRBJ2-2
d_call: NA
clone_size: NA

cdr3_nt: TGTGCCAGCAGCTTCAGGAGGTTGGACACTGAAGCTTTCTTT
cdr3_aa: CASSFRRLDTEAFF
v_call: TRBV11-1
j_call: TRBJ1-1
d_call: NA
clone_size: NA

cdr3_nt: TGTGCCAGTAGTATAGGGGCCAGGGGGGCCTACAATGAGCAGTTCTTC
cdr3_aa: CASSIGARGAYNEQFF
v_call: TRBV19
j_call: TRBJ2-1
d_call: NA
clone_size: NA

cdr3_nt: TGTGCCAGCAGCCCAACCGACAGGCAGGTGGGCACTGAAGCTTTCTTT
cdr3_aa: CASSPTDRQVGTEAFF
v_call: TRBV7-9
j_call: TRBJ1-1
d_call: NA
clone_size: NA

cdr3_nt: TGTGCCAGCAGTTACTTTCGCAGGGTAAACATTCAGTACTTC
cdr3_aa: CASSYFRRVNIQYF
v_call: TRBV6-2/TRBV6-3
j_call: TRBJ2-4
d_call: NA
clone_size: once

cdr3_nt: TGTGCCAGCATAGATAGCGGGGGCTACAATGAGCAGTTCTTC
cdr3_aa: CASIDSGGYNEQFF
v_call: TRBV6-6
j_call: TRBJ2-1
d_call: TRBD2
clone_size: NA

cdr3_nt: TGCGCCAGCAGCCAAGGGACTAGCGGGAGGGGAGAGACCCAGTACTTC
cdr3_aa: CASSQGTSGRGETQYF
v_call: TRBV4-3
j_call: TRBJ2-5
d_call: TRBD2
clone_size: NA

cdr3_nt: TGTGCCAGCAGTTTAACGGGGCACAATCAGCCCCAGCATTTT
cdr3_aa: CASSLTGHNQPQHF
v_call: TRBV28
j_call: TRBJ1-5
d_call: NA
clone_size: NA

cdr3_nt: TGTGCCAGCAGCTCCTGGACCTTGCCCAATCAGCCCCAGCATTTT
cdr3_aa: CASSSWTLPNQPQHF
v_call: TRBV5-6
j_call: TRBJ1-5
d_call: NA
clone_size: once